This T cell receptor (beta chain) was identified during a study of cytomegalovirus exposure and HLA in healthy donors. The germline gives CDR1 SEHNR, CDR2 FQNEAQ (reference sequence). V lost 0 bases to trimming and J lost 0 bases, with 6 bases between them. The CDR3 length is 15 residues. The primer mix had 60 Vbeta and 13 Jbeta primers. The method was immunoSEQ multiplex PCR; TCRdb's version includes in-frame clones alone and lacks a portion of them. Seen here are more than 90,000 clones, around 73% observed once, and the top ten hold approximately 0.8%. The sample consisted of PBMCs. The source is a woman in her fifties or sixties in good health and CMV-seronegative. The chain uses TRBV7-9 and TRBJ2-4; maybe TRBD2 (6 bases). This CDR3 reads CASSLAGLAKNIQYF. CDR3 nucleotide sequence: TGTGCCAGCAGCTTAGCGGGACTAGCCAAAAACATTCAGTACTTC.